This T cell receptor beta chain is drawn from a study of immune evolution from preneoplasia to lung adenocarcinoma. Whole-study results and caveats: Highest clonality occurred in KRAS-mutant, not EGFR-mutant or double wild-type, nodules.

To note about this clone: The antigen is unknown.

Resections took place in Japan or China from 2014 to 2017. H&E slides confirmed each diagnosis, reviewed by two pathologists independently. After pathologic assessment, macro-dissection selected premalignant or tumor cells for extraction. The CDR3 spans 18 residues. The ends lost 2 bases at V and 3 bases at J; junction bases unmatched: 16. Germline V gives CDR1 SGHNT, CDR2 YYREEE (reference sequence). TCRdb's table, derived via immunoSEQ multiplex PCR, lists solely in-frame clones and lacks some. The sample includes roughly 3,100 clones, 60% to 75% of them seen just once. Sequencing was done on a sample of FFPE lung adenocarcinoma in situ tissue. This chain connects TRBV5-4 to TRBJ1-2; 7 bases match TRBD1. The source of this sequence is a person aged 60-80 years with lung adenocarcinoma. The CDR3 sequence is CASSFVDRSLSWDYGYTF. For the CDR3, the DNA is TGTGCCAGCAGCTTCGTGGACAGGTCTTTGAGTTGGGACTATGGCTACACCTTC. The variable domain in full, completed from reference TRBV5-4 and TRBJ1-2, reads ETGVTQSPTHLIKTRGQQVTLRCSSQSGHNTVSWYQQALGQGPQFIFQYYREEENGRGNFPPRFSGLQFPNYSSELNVNALELDDSALYLCASSFVDRSLSWDYGYTFGSGTRLTVV.